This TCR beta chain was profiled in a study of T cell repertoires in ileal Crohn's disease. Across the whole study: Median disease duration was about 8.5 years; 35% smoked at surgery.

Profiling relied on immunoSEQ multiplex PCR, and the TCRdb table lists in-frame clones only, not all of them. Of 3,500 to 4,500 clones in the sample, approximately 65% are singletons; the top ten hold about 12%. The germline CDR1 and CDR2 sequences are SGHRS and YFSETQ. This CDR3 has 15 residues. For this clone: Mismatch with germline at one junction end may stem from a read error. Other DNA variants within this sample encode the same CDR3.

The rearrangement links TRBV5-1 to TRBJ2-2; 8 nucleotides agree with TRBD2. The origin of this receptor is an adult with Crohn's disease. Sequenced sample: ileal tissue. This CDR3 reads CASSLPGGGTGELFF. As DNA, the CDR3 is TGTGCCAGCAGCTTGCCGGGAGGGGGCACCGGGGAGCTGTTTTTT.